The entry below gives a single T cell receptor (beta chain) sequence along with its context. Its antigen is not known. The data were obtained in a study of CD8 T cells in ankylosing spondylitis. Study-wide points: As for the disease-linked clones, they showed a CD8+ phenotype and occurred at relatively low frequencies in peripheral blood. It appeared that ankylosing spondylitis blood was characterized by a TCR beta motif of several highly homologous variants.

TCRdb reprocessed the 5' RACE reads via MiXCR and lists one record per CDR3 protein. The sample includes about 390,000 distinct CDR3 sequences, approximately 20% of them seen just once. Material: blood, either unsorted or a sorted T cell fraction (not recorded which). The TCR comes from a male donor with ankylosing spondylitis.

CDR3 sequence reads: CASKQAATDTQYF. The CDR3 DNA follows: TGTGCCAGCAAACAGGCAGCCACAGATACGCAGTATTTT. The chain employs TRBV27 and TRBJ2-3, with D perhaps TRBD1 (5 bases). The CDR3 extends over 13 amino acids. V lost 7 bases and J 2 bases, leaving 10 bases between the germline ends. The V gene's germline CDR1 is MNHEY and CDR2 SMNVEV (reference sequence).